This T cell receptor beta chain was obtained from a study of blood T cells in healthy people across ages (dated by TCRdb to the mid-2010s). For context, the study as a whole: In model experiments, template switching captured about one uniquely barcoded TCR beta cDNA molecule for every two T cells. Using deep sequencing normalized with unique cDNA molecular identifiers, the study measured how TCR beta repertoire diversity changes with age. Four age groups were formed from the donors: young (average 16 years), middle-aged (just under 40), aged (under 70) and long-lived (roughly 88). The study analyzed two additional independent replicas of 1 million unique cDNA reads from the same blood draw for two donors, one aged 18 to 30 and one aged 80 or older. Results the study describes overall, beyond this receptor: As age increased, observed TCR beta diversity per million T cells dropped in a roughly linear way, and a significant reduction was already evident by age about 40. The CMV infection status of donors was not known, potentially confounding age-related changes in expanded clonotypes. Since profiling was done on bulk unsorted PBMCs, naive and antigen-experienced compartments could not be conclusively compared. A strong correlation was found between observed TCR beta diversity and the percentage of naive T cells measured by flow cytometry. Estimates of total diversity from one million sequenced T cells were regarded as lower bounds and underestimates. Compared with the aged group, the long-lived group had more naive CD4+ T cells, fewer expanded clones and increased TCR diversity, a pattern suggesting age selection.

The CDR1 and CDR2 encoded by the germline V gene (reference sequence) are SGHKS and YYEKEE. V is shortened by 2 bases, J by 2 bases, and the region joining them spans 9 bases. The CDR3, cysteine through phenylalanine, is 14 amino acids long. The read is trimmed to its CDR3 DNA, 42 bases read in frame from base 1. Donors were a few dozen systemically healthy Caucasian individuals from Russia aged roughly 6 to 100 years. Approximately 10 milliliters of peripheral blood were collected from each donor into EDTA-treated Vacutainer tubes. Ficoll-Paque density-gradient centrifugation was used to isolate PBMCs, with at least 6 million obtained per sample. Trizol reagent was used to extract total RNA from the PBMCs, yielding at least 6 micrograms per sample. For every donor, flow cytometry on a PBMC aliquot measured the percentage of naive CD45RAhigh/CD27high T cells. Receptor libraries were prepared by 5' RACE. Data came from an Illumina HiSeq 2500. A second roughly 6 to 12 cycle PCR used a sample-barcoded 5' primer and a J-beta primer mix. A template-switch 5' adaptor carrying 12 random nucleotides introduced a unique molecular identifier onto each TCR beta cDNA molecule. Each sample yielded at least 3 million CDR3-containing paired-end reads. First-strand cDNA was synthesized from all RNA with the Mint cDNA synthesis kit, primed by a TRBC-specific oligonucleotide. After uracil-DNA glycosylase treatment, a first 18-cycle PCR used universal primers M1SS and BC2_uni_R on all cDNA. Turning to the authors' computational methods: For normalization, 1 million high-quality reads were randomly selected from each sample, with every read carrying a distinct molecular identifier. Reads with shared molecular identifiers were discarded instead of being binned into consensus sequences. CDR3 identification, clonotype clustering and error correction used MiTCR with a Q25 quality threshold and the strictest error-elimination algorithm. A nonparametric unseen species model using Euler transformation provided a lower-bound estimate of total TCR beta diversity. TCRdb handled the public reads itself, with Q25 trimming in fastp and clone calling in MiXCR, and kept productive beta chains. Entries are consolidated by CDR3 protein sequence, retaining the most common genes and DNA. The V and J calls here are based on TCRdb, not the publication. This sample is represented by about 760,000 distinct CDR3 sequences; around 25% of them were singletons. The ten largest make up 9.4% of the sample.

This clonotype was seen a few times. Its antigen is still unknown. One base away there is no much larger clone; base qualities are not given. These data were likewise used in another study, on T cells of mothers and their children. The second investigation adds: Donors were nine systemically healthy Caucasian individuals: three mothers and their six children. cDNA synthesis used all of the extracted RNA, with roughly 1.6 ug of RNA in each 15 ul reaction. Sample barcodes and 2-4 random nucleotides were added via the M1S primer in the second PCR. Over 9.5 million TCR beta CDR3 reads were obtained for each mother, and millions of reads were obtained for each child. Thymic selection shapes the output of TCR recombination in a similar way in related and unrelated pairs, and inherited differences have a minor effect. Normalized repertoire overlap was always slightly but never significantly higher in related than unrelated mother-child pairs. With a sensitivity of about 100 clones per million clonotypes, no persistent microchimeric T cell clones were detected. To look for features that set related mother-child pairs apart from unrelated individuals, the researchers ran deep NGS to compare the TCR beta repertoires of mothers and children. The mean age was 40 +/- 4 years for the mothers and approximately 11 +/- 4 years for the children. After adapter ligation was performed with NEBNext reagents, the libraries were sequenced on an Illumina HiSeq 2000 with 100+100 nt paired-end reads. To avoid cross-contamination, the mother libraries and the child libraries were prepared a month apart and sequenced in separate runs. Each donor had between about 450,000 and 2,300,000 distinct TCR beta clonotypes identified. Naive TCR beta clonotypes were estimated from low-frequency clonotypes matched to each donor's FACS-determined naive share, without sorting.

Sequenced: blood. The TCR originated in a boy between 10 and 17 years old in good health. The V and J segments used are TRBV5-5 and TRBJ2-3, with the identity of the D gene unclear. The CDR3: CASSFEAFTDTQYF. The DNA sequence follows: TGTGCCAGCAGCTTCGAGGCTTTCACAGATACGCAGTATTTT.